Listed below are T cell receptor beta chains from one sample, sequenced in a study of cytomegalovirus exposure and HLA in healthy donors. TCRdb keeps only in-frame clones here, not all; method: immunoSEQ multiplex PCR. Of around 120,000 clones in the sample, about 90% were seen once. Material for sequencing was PBMCs. These receptors came from a woman aged 18 to 35 in good health and CMV-seronegative. The CDR3 runs from the conserved cysteine through the conserved F or W. A D gene is named only where the DNA matches it firmly. Clone size, where shown, is once, few, many, or a class for clones that have expanded.

TRBD1,TRBJ1-2,TRBV19,NA,CASRKDRPPGDGYTF,TGTGCCAGCCGCAAGGACAGGCCCCCCGGGGACGGCTACACCTTC
TRBD2,TRBJ2-7,TRBV28,NA,CASSPLSGGGYEQYF,TGTGCCAGCAGCCCCCTAAGCGGGGGGGGGTACGAGCAGTACTTC
NA,TRBJ1-6,TRBV2,once,CASSEALGLTGSSYNSPLHF,TGTGCCAGCAGTGAAGCGCTTGGGCTGACGGGGAGCTCCTATAATTCACCCCTCCACTTT
NA,TRBJ1-2,TRBV18,NA,CASSPFDSNYGYTF,TGTGCCAGCTCACCATTCGACTCTAACTATGGCTACACCTTC
TRBD2,TRBJ2-5,TRBV5-1,NA,CASSPAGTSGGVETQYF,TGCGCCAGCAGCCCAGCCGGGACTAGCGGGGGGGTAGAGACCCAGTACTTC
NA,TRBJ2-1,TRBV7-9,NA,CASSPMRDEQFF,TGTGCCAGCAGCCCGATGAGGGATGAGCAGTTCTTC
TRBD2,TRBJ2-1,TRBV6-5,NA,CASSPGLAAYNEQFF,TGTGCCAGCAGCCCCGGACTAGCGGCCTACAATGAGCAGTTCTTC
TRBD1,TRBJ1-3,TRBV5-4,NA,CASSPTGAGNTIYF,TGTGCCAGCAGCCCAACAGGGGCCGGAAACACCATATATTTT
NA,TRBJ1-2,TRBV7-8,NA,CASSLLDYGYTF,TGTGCCAGCAGCTTACTTGACTATGGCTACACCTTC
NA,TRBJ1-1,TRBV25-1,NA,CASSGGISEAFF,TGTGCCAGCAGTGGCGGGATCTCTGAAGCTTTCTTT
NA,TRBJ2-3,TRBV2,NA,CASRERGGLTDTQYF,TGTGCCAGCAGGGAGAGGGGGGGCCTCACAGATACGCAGTATTTT
NA,TRBJ2-1,TRBV13,NA,CASSLRQGKIHGQFF,TGTGCCAGCAGCTTACGTCAGGGCAAAATTCACGGTCAGTTCTTC
TRBD2,TRBJ2-7,TRBV18,once,CASSPRTRASSYEQYF,TGTGCCAGCTCACCCAGGACTAGAGCGAGCTCCTACGAGCAGTACTTC
NA,TRBJ1-2,TRBV4-1,NA,CASSQAALEDRINYGYTF,TGCGCCAGCAGCCAAGCGGCACTCGAGGACAGAATTAACTATGGCTACACCTTC
NA,TRBJ1-2,TRBV18,few,CASSQGANYGYTF,TGTGCCAGCTCACAGGGAGCTAACTATGGCTACACCTTC
NA,TRBJ2-3,TRBV19,NA,CASSMLSGDTQYF,TGTGCCAGTAGTATGCTCAGCGGAGATACGCAGTATTTT
TRBD2,TRBJ2-3,TRBV10-2,NA,CASSPTSGSDIGSDTQYF,TGCGCCAGCAGCCCGACTAGCGGGAGTGATATCGGGTCAGATACGCAGTATTTT
NA,TRBJ2-5,TRBV12-2,NA,CASRLDGGIETQYF,TGTGCAAGTCGCTTAGATGGGGGGATTGAGACCCAGTACTTC
TRBD1,TRBJ1-2,TRBV7-9,NA,CASSAPGQNNYGYTF,TGTGCCAGCAGCGCACCGGGACAGAATAACTATGGCTACACCTTC
TRBD1,TRBJ1-5,TRBV28,NA,CASSLSGQGQLQPQHF,TGTGCCAGCAGTCTGTCCGGACAGGGGCAATTGCAGCCCCAGCATTTT
NA,TRBJ1-6,TRBV6-1,NA,CASSDNFRAWGPNSPLHF,TGTGCCAGCAGTGACAATTTCAGGGCCTGGGGGCCTAATTCACCCCTCCACTTT
TRBD2,TRBJ2-1,TRBV7-2,NA,CASSSSGRAGNEQFF,TGTGCCAGCAGCTCTAGCGGGAGGGCCGGCAATGAGCAGTTCTTC
TRBD2,TRBJ2-1,TRBV7-8,NA,CVAGGGRRENEQFF,TGTGTCGCAGGAGGCGGGAGACGAGAAAATGAGCAGTTCTTC
NA,TRBJ1-2,TRBV30,NA,CACLSGVNYGYTF,TGTGCCTGCCTCTCCGGGGTTAACTATGGCTACACCTTC
TRBD1,TRBJ2-7,TRBV2,NA,CASKITGTGASEQYF,TGTGCCAGCAAGATCACCGGGACAGGGGCTTCCGAGCAGTACTTC
TRBD1,TRBJ1-5,TRBV18,NA,CASSPPGQGNQPQHF,TGTGCCAGCTCACCCCCCGGACAGGGTAATCAGCCCCAGCATTTT
NA,TRBJ2-5,TRBV11-2,NA,CASSPGRRSEETQYF,TGTGCCAGCAGCCCCGGAAGGCGATCGGAGGAGACCCAGTACTTC